The clone carrying this TCR beta chain was seen just once. Its specificity is not known. Germline loops: CDR1 SGHRS, CDR2 YFSETQ. The CDR3 runs 15 residues. V lost 0 bases to trimming and J lost 2 bases, with 12 bases between them. This record comes from a study of cytomegalovirus exposure and HLA in healthy donors. Whole-study findings and limits: Cytomegalovirus status was reportedly diagnosed by the classifier with high specificity and sensitivity. Presence/absence results assume similar sequencing depth per donor, which may not hold. Earlier findings revealed that most TCR beta V segments proved productive either about 90% or about 30% of the time. Whilst most TCR sequences proved rare, a subset of public TCRs occurred across many donors.

A multiplex PCR was run with 60 Vbeta primers and 13 Jbeta primers. Data came from immunoSEQ multiplex PCR; TCRdb stores just in-frame clones and leaves some out. The sample includes around 25,000 clones, approximately 75% of them seen just once. The source of this sequence is a male donor in good health and CMV-seronegative. Sequencing used PBMCs. V and J are TRBV5-1 and TRBJ2-7, with D possibly being TRBD1 (6 bases). CDR3 sequence (DNA): TGCGCCAGCAGCTTGGAGGCAGGGGAACCCTACGAGCAGTACTTC. It yields the protein CASSLEAGEPYEQYF.